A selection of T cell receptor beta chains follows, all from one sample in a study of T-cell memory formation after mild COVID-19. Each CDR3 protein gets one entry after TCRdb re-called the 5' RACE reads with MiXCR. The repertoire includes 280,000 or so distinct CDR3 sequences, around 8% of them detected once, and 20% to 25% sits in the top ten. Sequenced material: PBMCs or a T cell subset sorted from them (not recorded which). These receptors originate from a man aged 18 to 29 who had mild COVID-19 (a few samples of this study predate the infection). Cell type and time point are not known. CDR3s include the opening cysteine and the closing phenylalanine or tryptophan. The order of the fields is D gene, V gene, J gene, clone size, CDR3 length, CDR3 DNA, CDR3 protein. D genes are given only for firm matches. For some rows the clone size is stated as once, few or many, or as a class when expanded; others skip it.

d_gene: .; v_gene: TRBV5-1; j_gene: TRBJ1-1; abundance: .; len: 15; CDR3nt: TGCGCCAGCAGCTTGGGATATGGTGGGGTCGCTGAAGCTTTCTTT; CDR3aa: CASSLGYGGVAEAFF
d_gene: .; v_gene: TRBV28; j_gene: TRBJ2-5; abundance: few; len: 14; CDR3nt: TGTGCCAGCAGCCCGGGGGAGAAGGGGTCGTCCCAGTACTTC; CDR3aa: CASSPGEKGSSQYF
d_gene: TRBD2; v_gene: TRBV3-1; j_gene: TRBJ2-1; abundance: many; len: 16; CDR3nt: TGTGCCAGCAGCCAGTACGCGGGGGGGGCATACAATGAGCAGTTCTTC; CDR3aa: CASSQYAGGAYNEQFF
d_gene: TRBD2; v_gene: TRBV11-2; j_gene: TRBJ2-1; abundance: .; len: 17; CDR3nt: TGTGCCAGCAGCTTAGATAGGCGGGGGGCCGGGTTCGATGAGCAGTTCTTC; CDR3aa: CASSLDRRGAGFDEQFF
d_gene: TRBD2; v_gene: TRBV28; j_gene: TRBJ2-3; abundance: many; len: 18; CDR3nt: TGTGCCAGCAGTTTATCCCCAGCGGGGGAGCCTAGCACAGATACGCAGTATTTT; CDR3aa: CASSLSPAGEPSTDTQYF
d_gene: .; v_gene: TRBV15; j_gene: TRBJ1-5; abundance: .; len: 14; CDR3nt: TGTGCCACCAGCAGAGTTGAGGGTCTCGAACCCCAGCATTTT; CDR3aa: CATSRVEGLEPQHF
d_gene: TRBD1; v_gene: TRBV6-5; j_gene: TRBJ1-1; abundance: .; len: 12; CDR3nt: TGTGCCAGCAGCAGGGGGTACACTGAAGCTTTCTTT; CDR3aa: CASSRGYTEAFF
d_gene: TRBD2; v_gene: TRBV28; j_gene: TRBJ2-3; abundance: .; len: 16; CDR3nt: TGTGCCAGCAGTTCTGCACTAGCGGCGAACACAGATACGCAGTATTTT; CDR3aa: CASSSALAANTDTQYF
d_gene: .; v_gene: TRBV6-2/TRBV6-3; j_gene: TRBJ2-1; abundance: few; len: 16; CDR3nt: TGTGCCCGCGGGGACAAGCGGGGACCCTCCTACAATGAGCAGTTCTTC; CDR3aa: CARGDKRGPSYNEQFF
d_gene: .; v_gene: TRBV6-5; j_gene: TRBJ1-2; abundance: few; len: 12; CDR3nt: TGTGCCAGCAGTTACTTGGGCTATGGCTACACCTTC; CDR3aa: CASSYLGYGYTF
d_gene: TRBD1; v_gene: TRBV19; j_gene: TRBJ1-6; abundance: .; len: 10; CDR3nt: TGTGCGGCAGGGGGATCACCCCTCCACTTT; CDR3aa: CAAGGSPLHF
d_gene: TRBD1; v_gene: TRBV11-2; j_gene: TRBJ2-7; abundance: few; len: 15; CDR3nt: TGTGCCAGCAGGTCACACGGGACAGGGGCCTACGAGCAGTACTTC; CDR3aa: CASRSHGTGAYEQYF
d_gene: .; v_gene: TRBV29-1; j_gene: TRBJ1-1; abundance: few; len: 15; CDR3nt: TGCAGCGTTAATAAACCGACCAACCGGGGGCCTGAAGCTTTCTTT; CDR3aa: CSVNKPTNRGPEAFF
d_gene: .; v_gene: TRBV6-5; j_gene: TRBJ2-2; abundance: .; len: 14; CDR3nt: TGTGCCAGCAGTTACCTAGGTGTAAGCGGGGAGCTGTTTTTT; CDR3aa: CASSYLGVSGELFF
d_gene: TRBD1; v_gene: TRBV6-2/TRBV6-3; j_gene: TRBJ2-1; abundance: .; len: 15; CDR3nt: TGTGCCAGCAGGGGTGGGACAGGGGGACGGAATGAGCAGTTCTTC; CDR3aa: CASRGGTGGRNEQFF
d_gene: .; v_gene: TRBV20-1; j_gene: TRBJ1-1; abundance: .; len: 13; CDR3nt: TGCAGTGCTAGTAATCCACCTGTCTTCGAAGCTTTCTTT; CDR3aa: CSASNPPVFEAFF
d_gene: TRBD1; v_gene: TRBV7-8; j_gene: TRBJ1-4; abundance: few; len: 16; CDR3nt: TGTGCCAGCAGCTTAGTTTTTGGACAGGGCCTCGAAAAACTGTTTTTT; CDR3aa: CASSLVFGQGLEKLFF
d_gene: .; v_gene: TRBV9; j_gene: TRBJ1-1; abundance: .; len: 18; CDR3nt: TGTGCCAGCAGCCTTATGCCATCACCCTCGGGGGAAGGCACTGAAGCTTTCTTT; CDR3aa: CASSLMPSPSGEGTEAFF
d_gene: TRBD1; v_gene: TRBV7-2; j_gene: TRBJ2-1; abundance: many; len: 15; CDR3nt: TGTGCCAGCAGCGACCGACAGGGTACCTACAATGAGCAGTTCTTC; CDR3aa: CASSDRQGTYNEQFF
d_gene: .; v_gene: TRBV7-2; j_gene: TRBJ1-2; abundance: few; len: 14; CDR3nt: TGTGCCAGCAGCCCCTCCTGGAGGAACTATGGCTACACCTTC; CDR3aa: CASSPSWRNYGYTF
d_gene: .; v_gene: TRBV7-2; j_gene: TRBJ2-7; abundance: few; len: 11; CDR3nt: TGTGCCAGCAGCTTATCCAGCGAGCAGTACTTC; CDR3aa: CASSLSSEQYF
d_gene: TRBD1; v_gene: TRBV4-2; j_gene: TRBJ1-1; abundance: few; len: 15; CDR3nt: TGTGCCAGCAGCCAAGAAAGGGGGCGTTGGGCTGAAGCTTTCTTT; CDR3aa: CASSQERGRWAEAFF
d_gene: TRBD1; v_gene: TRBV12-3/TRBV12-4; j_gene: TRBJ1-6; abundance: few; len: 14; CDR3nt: TGTGCCAGCAGCCGTACAGGGGTAGGGTCACCCCTCCACTTT; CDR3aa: CASSRTGVGSPLHF
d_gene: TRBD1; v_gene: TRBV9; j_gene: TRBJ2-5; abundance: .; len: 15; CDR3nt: TGTGCCAGCAGCCCTTGGACAGGGGGCAGGGAGACCCAGTACTTC; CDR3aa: CASSPWTGGRETQYF
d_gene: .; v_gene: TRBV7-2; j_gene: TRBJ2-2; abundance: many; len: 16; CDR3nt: TGTGCCAGCAGCTTACAGTCCGGGGGGAACACCGGGGAGCTGTTTTTT; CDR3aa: CASSLQSGGNTGELFF
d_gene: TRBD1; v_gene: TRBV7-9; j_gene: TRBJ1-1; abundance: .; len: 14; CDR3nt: TGTGCCAGCAGCGAGACAGGGGAGGACACTGAAGCTTTCTTT; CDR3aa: CASSETGEDTEAFF
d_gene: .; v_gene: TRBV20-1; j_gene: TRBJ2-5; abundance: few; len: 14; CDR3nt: TGCAGTGCTAGAGATTGGTTGACGAGGGAGACCCAGTACTTC; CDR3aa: CSARDWLTRETQYF
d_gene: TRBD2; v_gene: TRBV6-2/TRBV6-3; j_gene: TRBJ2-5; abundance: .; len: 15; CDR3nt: TGTGCCAGCAGTAAAGCGGGGGCGACTCAAGAGACCCAGTACTTC; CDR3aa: CASSKAGATQETQYF
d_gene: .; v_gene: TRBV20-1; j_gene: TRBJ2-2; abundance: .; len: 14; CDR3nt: TGCAGTGCTAGTCCGGGTCCCGACACCGGGGAGCTGTTTTTT; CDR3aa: CSASPGPDTGELFF
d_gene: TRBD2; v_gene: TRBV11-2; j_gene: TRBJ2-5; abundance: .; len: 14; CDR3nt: TGTGCCAGCAGCTCGTTAGCGGGGACGGAGACCCAGTACTTC; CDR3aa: CASSSLAGTETQYF
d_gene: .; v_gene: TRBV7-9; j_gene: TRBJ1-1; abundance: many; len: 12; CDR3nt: TGTGCCAGCAGCCTAGGGGACTATGAAGCTTTCTTT; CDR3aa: CASSLGDYEAFF
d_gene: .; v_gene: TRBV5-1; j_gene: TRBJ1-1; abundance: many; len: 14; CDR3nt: TGCGCCAGCAGCCGGCCAGGGACCCAATACCAAGCTTTCTTT; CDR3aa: CASSRPGTQYQAFF
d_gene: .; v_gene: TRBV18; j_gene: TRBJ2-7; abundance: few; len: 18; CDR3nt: TGTGCCAGCTCACCAAGTCGGTTGACAGGTTTGAAATCCTACGAGCAGTACTTC; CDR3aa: CASSPSRLTGLKSYEQYF
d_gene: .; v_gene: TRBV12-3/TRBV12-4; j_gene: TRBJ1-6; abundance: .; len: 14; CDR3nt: TGTGCCAGCCGCCCGGGCGCGAGGAATTCACCCCTCCACTTT; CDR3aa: CASRPGARNSPLHF
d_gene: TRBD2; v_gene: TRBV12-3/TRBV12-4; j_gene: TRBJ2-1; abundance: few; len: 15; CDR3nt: TGTGCCAGCAGCCAAGCGGGTCTAGCGGGATATGGGCAGTTCTTC; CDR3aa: CASSQAGLAGYGQFF
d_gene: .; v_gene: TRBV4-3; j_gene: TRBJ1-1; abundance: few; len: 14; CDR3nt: TGCGCCAGCAGCCAAGATAAAGGAGGGGGGGAAGCTTTCTTT; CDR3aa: CASSQDKGGGEAFF
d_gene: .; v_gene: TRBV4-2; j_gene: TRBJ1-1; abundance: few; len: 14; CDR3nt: TGTGCCAGCAGCCTTACCAGGGATGGCACTGAAGCTTTCTTT; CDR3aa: CASSLTRDGTEAFF
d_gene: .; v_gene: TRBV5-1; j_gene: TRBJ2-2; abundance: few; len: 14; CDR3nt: TGCGCCAGCACCTTTAGGCAATTCACCGGGGAGCTGTTTTTT; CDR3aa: CASTFRQFTGELFF
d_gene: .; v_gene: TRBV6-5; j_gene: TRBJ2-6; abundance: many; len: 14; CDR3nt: TGTGCCAGCAGACCGACCGGTGGGGCCAACGTCCTGACTTTC; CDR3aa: CASRPTGGANVLTF
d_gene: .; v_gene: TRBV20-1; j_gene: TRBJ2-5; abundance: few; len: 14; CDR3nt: TGCAGTGCTCCCCCTAGCATTTTTTCTGGGACCCAGTACTTC; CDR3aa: CSAPPSIFSGTQYF
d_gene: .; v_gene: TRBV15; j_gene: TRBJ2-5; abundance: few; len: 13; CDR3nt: TGTGCCACCAGCAGAGGGGAACAAGAGACCCAGTACTTC; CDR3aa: CATSRGEQETQYF
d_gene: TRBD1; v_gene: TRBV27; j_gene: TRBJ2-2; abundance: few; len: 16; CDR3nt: TGTGCCAGCAGTTTATGGCAGGGGGCCCTAACCGGGGAGCTGTTTTTT; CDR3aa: CASSLWQGALTGELFF
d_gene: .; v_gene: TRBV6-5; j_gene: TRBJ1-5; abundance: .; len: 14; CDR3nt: TGTGCCAGCAGTTATCTACAGGGTATTAAGCCCCAGCATTTT; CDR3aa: CASSYLQGIKPQHF
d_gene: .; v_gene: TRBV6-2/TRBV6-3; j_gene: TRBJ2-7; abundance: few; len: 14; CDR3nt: TGTGCCAGCAGTTGGGGCGGACAGTACTACGAGCAGTACTTC; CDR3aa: CASSWGGQYYEQYF
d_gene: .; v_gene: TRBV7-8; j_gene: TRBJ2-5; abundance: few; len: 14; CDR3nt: TGTGCCAGCAGCTTAGGTGCGACGGAGGAGACCCAGTACTTC; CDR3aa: CASSLGATEETQYF
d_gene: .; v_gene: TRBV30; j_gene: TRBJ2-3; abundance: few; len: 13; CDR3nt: TGTGCCTGGAGTAGGGGATACACAGATACGCAGTATTTT; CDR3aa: CAWSRGYTDTQYF
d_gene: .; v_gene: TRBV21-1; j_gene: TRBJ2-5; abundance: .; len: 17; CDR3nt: TGTGCCAGCAGCAAAGCCCCGACTAGCGGGAGGAAAGAGACCCAGTACTTC; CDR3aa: CASSKAPTSGRKETQYF
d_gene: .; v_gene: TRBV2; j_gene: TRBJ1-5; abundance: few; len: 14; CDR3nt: TGTGCCAGCAGTGAAGAGGTCGGACCTCAGCCCCAGCATTTT; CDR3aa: CASSEEVGPQPQHF
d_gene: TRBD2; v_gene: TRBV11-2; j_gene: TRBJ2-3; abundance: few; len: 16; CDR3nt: TGTGCCAGCACATGGACTGGCGGGGGACGCTCAGATACGCAGTATTTT; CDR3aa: CASTWTGGGRSDTQYF
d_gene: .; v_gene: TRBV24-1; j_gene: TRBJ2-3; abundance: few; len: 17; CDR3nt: TGTGCCACCAGTGCGACAGGGCGGGGGGCCCACACAGATACGCAGTATTTT; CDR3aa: CATSATGRGAHTDTQYF
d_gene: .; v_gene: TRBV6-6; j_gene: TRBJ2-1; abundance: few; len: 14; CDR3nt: TGTGCCAGCAGTTACCGGGGGACCTACAATGAGCAGTTCTTC; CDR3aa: CASSYRGTYNEQFF
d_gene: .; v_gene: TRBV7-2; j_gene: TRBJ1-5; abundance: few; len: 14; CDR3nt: TGTGCCAGCAGCTTAGTGGTGACGGGTCAGCCCCAGCATTTT; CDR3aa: CASSLVVTGQPQHF
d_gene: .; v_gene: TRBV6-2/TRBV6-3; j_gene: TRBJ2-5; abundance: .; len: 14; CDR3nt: TGTGCCAGCAGTTACATCGAGGGACGGGAGACCCAGTACTTC; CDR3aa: CASSYIEGRETQYF